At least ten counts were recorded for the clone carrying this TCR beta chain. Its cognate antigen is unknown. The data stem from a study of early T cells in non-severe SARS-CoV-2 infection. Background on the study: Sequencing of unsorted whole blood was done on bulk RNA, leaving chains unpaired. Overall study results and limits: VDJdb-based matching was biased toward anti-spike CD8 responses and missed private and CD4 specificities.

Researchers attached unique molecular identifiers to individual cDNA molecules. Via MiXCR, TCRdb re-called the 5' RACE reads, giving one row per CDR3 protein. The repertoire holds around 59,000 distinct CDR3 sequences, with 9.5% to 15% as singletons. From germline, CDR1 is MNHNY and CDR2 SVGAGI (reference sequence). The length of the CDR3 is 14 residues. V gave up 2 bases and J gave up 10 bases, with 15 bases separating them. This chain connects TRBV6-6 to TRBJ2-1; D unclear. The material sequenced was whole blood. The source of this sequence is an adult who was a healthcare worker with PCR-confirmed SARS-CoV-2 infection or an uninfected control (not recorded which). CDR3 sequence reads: CASSYRLQIGEQFF. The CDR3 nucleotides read TGTGCCAGCAGTTACCGACTTCAAATAGGGGAGCAGTTCTTC.